This T cell receptor (beta chain) appears in the sequencing data of a study of healthy donors' naive CD4 and CD8 T cells. Starting from 500 ng of total RNA, TCR libraries were made with linear amplification. TCRdb reprocessed the reads with MiXCR, giving one entry per CDR3 protein. The sample holds 150,000 to 200,000 distinct CDR3 sequences, nearly 75% seen once. Germline-derived CDR1 and CDR2 are SGHAT and FQDESV (reference sequence). J lost 2 bases, V lost 2 bases, and 4 bases had no gene match. This CDR3 has 15 amino acids. This receptor was taken from a pool of human donors in good health; the sample pools cells from several healthy donors. The rearrangement joins TRBV11-1 to TRBJ2-5, with 8 nucleotides matching TRBD2. Sequenced material: naive CD4+ and CD8+ T cells sorted from blood, pooled from several donors. This CDR3 is CASSLRTSGQETQYF. The CDR3 region has the DNA TGTGCCAGCAGCTTAAGAACTAGCGGACAAGAGACCCAGTACTTC.